This T cell receptor (beta chain) was identified in a study of sequential checkpoint blockade in melanoma (dated 2019 in TCRdb). Study-wide context: Using 1:1 randomization, the trial assigned patients either to first-line nivolumab followed by ipilimumab (arm A) or to ipilimumab followed by nivolumab (arm B). Maintenance nivolumab came after both trial sequences. DNA from more than 70 pretreatment melanoma tumor samples was subjected to TCRbeta immunosequencing. Approximately 23 patients had matched tumor biopsies taken before treatment and at week 13, after single-agent nivolumab (arm A) or ipilimumab (arm B). Around three quarters of the matched pre- and post-treatment tumor biopsy pairs came from the same lesion.

Comments on this clone: Its recognized antigen is unknown. No base quality values were provided; no much bigger clone lies one nucleotide off.

CDR1 and CDR2 (ENHRY, SYGVKD) derive from the germline V gene. Trimming accounts for 10 bases at V and 6 bases at J, while the number of junction bases matched to no gene is 9. Counted from cysteine to phenylalanine, this CDR3 has 13 amino acids. The only DNA kept is the CDR3, 39 bases in frame from the first base. What the study reported, not specific to this receptor: Among patients in the nivolumab-first arm (arm A), tumor TIL clonality before treatment was associated with response (P = .04). Achieving clinical benefit was about 30 times more likely for patients whose tumor T-cell fraction and clonality increased by week 13. Small sample sizes and reduced statistical power limited the within-arm analyses of tumor T-cell fraction. Validation of the response-prediction model combining TCR metrics and mutation burden is needed in larger, independent patient cohorts. Tumor T-cell fraction and clonality were found to correlate with PD-L1 staining and CD8+ T-cell counts but not with mutational load.

TCRbeta CDR3 regions were immunosequenced from genomic DNA with the immunoSEQ Assay. Before high-throughput sequencing, genomic DNA was amplified using bias-controlled multiplex PCR. Processing in the source paper ran as follows. To quantify the absolute abundance of each unique TCRbeta CDR3 region, the sequences were collapsed and filtered. Clonality, defined as 1 minus Pielou's evenness, was calculated using only productive rearrangements. Tumor T-cell fraction was calculated by normalizing TCRbeta template counts to the amount of usable DNA, which was estimated from several housekeeping genes. A previously published method was used to identify clones with significantly greater frequencies in on-treatment samples than in baseline samples. TCRdb took over this immuneACCESS table, retaining in-frame rearrangements with V and J assigned. Such tables are incomplete; in checked studies, under half of the missing clones stem from an unresolved V gene, and the remainder is unexplained. V, J and clone size are those of that table, while D and trimming were read from the DNA. The sample table lists about 22,000 clones, roughly 30% of them with a count of one. The ten largest clones add up to more than 6.5% of the sample.

This sample's treatment or condition label indicates: randomized to nivolumab then ipilimumab (arm A) or the reverse (arm B). None of the patients in the trial had previously been given DNA-damaging chemotherapy. Samples came from patients with melanoma in CheckMate 064, a randomized, open-label phase II trial of sequential checkpoint blockade. Genomic DNA from formalin-fixed paraffin-embedded (FFPE) tissue samples was used for tumor TCR sequencing. This sequence was found in a human donor with melanoma. The sequences come from tumor tissue (inferred from file names), collected from a patient given nivolumab and ipilimumab in sequence. The chain couples TRBV10-3 to TRBJ1-5, with 7 middle bases fitting TRBD1. For the CDR3, the sequence is CASSGGMGQPQHF. The nucleotide sequence reads as follows: TGTGCCAGTTCAGGGGGAATGGGTCAGCCCCAGCATTTT.